Listed below are T cell receptor beta chains from one sample, sequenced in a study of beta chain features in type 1 diabetes. Assay used: immunoSEQ multiplex PCR; TCRdb lists only in-frame clones, some missing. The sample has around 340,000 clones, about 20% seen once. The sequencing sample was made of naive CD4+ T cells from blood. Source of these receptors: a woman aged 18-30 years in good health. CDR3s include the opening cysteine and the closing phenylalanine or tryptophan. The D gene is left open where the match is weak. A row's size may be missing; if present it is once, few, many or a size class.

CDR3 protein,CDR3 DNA,J gene,D gene,V gene,clone size
CSARDNWEQFF,TGCAGTGCTAGAGATAACTGGGAGCAGTTCTTC,TRBJ2-1,-,TRBV20-1,few
CASSEGWAYGYTF,TGTGCCAGCAGTGAAGGGTGGGCCTATGGCTACACCTTC,TRBJ1-2,-,TRBV25-1,few
CASSVGGGTNTGELFF,TGTGCCAGCAGCGTAGGCGGGGGAACTAACACCGGGGAGCTGTTTTTT,TRBJ2-2,TRBD2,TRBV9,few
CASSYSRDTEAFF,TGTGCCAGCAGTTACTCGCGGGACACTGAAGCTTTCTTT,TRBJ1-1,-,TRBV6-6,-
CASSQEGQGYEQYF,TGTGCCAGCAGCCAAGAGGGACAGGGCTACGAGCAGTACTTC,TRBJ2-7,TRBD1,TRBV4-2,few
CASSPQTGSGMETQYF,TGTGCCAGCAGCCCTCAGACAGGGTCCGGCATGGAGACCCAGTACTTC,TRBJ2-5,-,TRBV21-1,-
CASSRTGTSYEQYF,TGTGCCAGTAGCCGGACAGGGACCTCCTACGAGCAGTACTTC,TRBJ2-7,TRBD1,TRBV19,few
CASSYSVAGQETQYF,TGTGCCAGCAGTTACTCCGTAGCAGGGCAAGAGACCCAGTACTTC,TRBJ2-5,-,TRBV6-5,-
CASSFHLAKNIQYF,TGTGCCAGCAGCTTCCACTTAGCCAAAAACATTCAGTACTTC,TRBJ2-4,-,TRBV13,-
CASSTTSQQFF,TGTGCCAGCAGTACGACTAGCCAGCAGTTCTTC,TRBJ2-1,TRBD2,TRBV6-5,-
CASSQDPDREIDTQYF,TGTGCCAGCAGCCAAGATCCGGACAGGGAGATAGATACGCAGTATTTT,TRBJ2-3,TRBD1,TRBV4-2,-